This TCR beta chain derives from a study of blood T cell repertoires in COVID-19. Methods used by the authors: Counts of nucleated cells, estimated from reference gene primer amplification, were obtained. Using immunoSEQ multiplex PCR, the repertoire was profiled, and TCRdb retains in-frame clones only, with some absent. V and J calls and clone size are copied from that table; D and trimming were computed from the DNA. The table lists roughly 200,000 clones, 65% to 85% of them singletons. The sample was peripheral blood. This clonotype was obtained from a woman of 80 years or more with acute or convalescent COVID-19.

CDR3 sequence: CASSLTGVTEAFF. CDR3 coding DNA: TGTGCCAGCAGTTTAACAGGGGTCACTGAAGCTTTCTTT. The chain employs TRBV7-9 and TRBJ1-1, with TRBD1 matching over 7 bases. Germline CDR1 reads SEHNR; CDR2 reads FQNEAQ (reference sequence). CDR3 length equals 13 residues. The junction had 5 bases not matched to a gene; V was cut back by 6 bases and J by 4 bases.